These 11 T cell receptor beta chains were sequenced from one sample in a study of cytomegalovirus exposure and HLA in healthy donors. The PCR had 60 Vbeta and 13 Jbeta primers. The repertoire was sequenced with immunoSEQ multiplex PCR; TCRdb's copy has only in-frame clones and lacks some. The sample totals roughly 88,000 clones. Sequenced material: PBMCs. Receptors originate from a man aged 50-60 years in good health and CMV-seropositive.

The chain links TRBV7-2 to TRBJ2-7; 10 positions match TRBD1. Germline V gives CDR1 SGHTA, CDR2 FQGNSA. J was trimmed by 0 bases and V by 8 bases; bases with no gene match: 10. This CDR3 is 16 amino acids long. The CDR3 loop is CASHRGGQGSSYEQYF. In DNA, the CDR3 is TGTGCCAGCCATAGAGGGGGACAGGGGAGCTCCTACGAGCAGTACTTC.

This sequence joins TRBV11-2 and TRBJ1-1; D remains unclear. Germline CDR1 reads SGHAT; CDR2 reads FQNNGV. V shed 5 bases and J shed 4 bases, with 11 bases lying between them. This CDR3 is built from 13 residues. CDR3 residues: CASSRFTGTEAFF. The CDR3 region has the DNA TGTGCCAGCAGCCGATTCACGGGCACTGAAGCTTTCTTT. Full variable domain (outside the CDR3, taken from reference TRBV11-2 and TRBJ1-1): EAGVAQSPRYKIIEKRQSVAFWCNPISGHATLYWYQQILGQGPKLLIQFQNNGVVDDSQLPKDRFSAERLKGVDSTLKIQPAKLEDSAVYLCASSRFTGTEAFFGQGTRLTVV.

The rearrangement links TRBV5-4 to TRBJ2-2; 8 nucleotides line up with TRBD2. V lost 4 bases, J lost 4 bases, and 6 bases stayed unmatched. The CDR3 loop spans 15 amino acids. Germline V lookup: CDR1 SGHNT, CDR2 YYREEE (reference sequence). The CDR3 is CASSPGLVGTGELFF. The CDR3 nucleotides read TGTGCCAGCAGCCCGGGACTAGTCGGCACCGGGGAGCTGTTTTTT.

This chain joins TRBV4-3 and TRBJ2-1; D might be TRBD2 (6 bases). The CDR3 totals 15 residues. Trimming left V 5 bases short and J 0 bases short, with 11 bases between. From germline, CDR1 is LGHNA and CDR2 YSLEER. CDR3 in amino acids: CASSERVSSYNEQFF. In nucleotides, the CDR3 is TGCGCCAGCAGCGAGCGGGTCAGCTCCTACAATGAGCAGTTCTTC.

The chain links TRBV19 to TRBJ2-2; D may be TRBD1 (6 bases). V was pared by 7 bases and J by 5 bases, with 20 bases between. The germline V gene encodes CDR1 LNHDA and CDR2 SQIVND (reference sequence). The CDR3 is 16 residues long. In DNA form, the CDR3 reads TGTGCCAGTACCTTTAGTGGGCAGGGGTTAACCGGGGAGCTGTTTTTT. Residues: CASTFSGQGLTGELFF.

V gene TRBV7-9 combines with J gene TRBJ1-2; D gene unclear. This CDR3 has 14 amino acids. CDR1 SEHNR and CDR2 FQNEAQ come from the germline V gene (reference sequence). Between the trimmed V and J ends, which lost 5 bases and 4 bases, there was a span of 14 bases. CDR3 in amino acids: CASSTGREAYGYTF. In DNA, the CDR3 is TGTGCCAGCAGCACGGGAAGGGAGGCCTATGGCTACACCTTC.

Written as DNA, the CDR3 is TGTGCCAGCAGTCCATGGACTAGCGGGGAGATATCCTACGAGCAGTACTTC. As protein: CASSPWTSGEISYEQYF. V usage is TRBV27 and J usage is TRBJ2-7; 12 bases are shared with TRBD2. The V and J ends lost 5 bases and 1 base, in that order; junction bases with no gene match: 9. This CDR3 is 17 amino acids long. The germline CDR1 and CDR2 sequences are MNHEY and SMNVEV (reference sequence).

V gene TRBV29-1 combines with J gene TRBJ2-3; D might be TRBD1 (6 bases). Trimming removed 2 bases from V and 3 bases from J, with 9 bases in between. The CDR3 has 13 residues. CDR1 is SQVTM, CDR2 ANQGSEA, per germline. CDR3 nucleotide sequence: TGCAGCGTTGAATCAGGGGTAACAGATACGCAGTATTTT. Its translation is CSVESGVTDTQYF.

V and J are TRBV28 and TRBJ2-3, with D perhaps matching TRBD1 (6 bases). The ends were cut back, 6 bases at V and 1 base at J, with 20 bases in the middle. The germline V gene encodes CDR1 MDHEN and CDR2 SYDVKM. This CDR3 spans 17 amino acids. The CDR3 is CASSLSQGTWGTDTQYF. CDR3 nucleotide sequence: TGTGCCAGCAGCCTCTCACAGGGAACTTGGGGCACAGATACGCAGTATTTT.

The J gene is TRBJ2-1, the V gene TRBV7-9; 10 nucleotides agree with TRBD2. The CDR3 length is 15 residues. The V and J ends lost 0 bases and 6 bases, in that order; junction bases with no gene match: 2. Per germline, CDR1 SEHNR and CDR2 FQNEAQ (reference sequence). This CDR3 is CASSLASSGGNEQFF. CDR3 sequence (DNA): TGTGCCAGCAGCTTAGCGTCTAGCGGGGGCAATGAGCAGTTCTTC.

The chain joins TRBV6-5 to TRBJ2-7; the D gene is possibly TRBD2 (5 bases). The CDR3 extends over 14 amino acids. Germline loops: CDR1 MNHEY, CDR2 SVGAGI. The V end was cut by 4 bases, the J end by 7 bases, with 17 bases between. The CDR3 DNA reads TGTGCCAGCAGTTTTTCAGGACTGCGCCTGGAGCAGTACGTC. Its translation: CASSFSGLRLEQYV.